The 9 T cell receptor beta chains given below trace back to one sample, sequenced in a study of T-cell reconstitution after alpha-beta-depleted transplantation in children. This sample's TCRbeta library carried unique molecular identifier barcodes. MiXCR was run by TCRdb on the PCR reads, yielding one entry per CDR3 protein. Counted here are about 440,000 distinct CDR3 sequences, about 40% occurring once; the ten biggest clones make up 27%. The source material was PBMCs, sampled before TCRalphabeta/CD19-depleted stem cell transplant. The receptors here all came from a girl aged 2 to 9 with aplastic anemia, due to receive a stem cell transplant.

V is TRBV18 and J is TRBJ2-7, with 11 bases that match TRBD1. Germline V gene lookup returns CDR1 KGHSH and CDR2 LQKENI. V was clipped by 3 bases and J by 3 bases; unmatched bases: 4. CDR3 size: 15 residues. CDR3 nucleotides: TGTGCCAGCTCACCGATGGGACAGGGGGGCTACGAGCAGTACTTC. Its protein is CASSPMGQGGYEQYF.

This clonotype is a singleton in its sample. The gene calls are TRBV12-3 or TRBV12-4 and TRBJ2-2, with 10 bases that match TRBD1. The CDR3 covers 16 residues. The junction had 8 bases not matched to a gene; V was cut back by 6 bases and J by 4 bases. CDR3 protein: CASRLSRTGGTGELFF. Written as DNA, the CDR3 is TGTGCCAGCAGACTTAGCAGGACAGGGGGCACCGGGGAGCTGTTTTTT.

The rearrangement links TRBV20-1 to TRBJ2-5; tentatively, D is TRBD2 (5 bases). Germline V gene data show CDR1 as DFQATT and CDR2 as SNEGSKA (reference sequence). The length of the CDR3 is 13 residues. Trimming took 3 bases from V and 5 from J, leaving 13 bases between them. CDR3 coding DNA: TGCAGTGCTAGCCGGGGAACCGGGGAGACCCAGTACTTC. Translation gives CSASRGTGETQYF.

This clonotype was seen only a few times. The CDR3 here is CASSHSAEQYF. The CDR3 DNA follows: TGTGCCAGCAGCCACAGCGCCGAGCAGTACTTC. V usage is TRBV7-9 and J usage is TRBJ2-7; D remains ambiguous. Trimming shortened V by 5 bases and J by 6 bases, and 8 bases separated the two germline ends. The CDR3 length is 11 residues. Germline CDR1 and CDR2: SEHNR and FQNEAQ (reference sequence). Together with reference TRBV7-9 and TRBJ2-7, the CDR3 gives the full variable domain: DTGVSQNPRHKITKRGQNVTFRCDPISEHNRLYWYRQTLGQGPEFLTYFQNEAQLEKSRLLSDRFSAERPKGSFSTLEIQRTEQGDSAMYLCASSHSAEQYFGPGTRLTVT.

Remarks on this clonotype: Being one base from a much bigger clone, this may be a read error. The chain has TRBV2 and TRBJ2-2, with D perhaps TRBD1 or TRBD2 (6 bases each). The CDR3 is made up of 15 amino acids. The germline V gene has CDR1 SNHLY and CDR2 FYNNEI. The V end was cut by 6 bases, the J end by 7 bases, with 18 bases between. The CDR3: CASSQTPGDIGELFF. The CDR3 DNA follows: TGTGCCAGCAGCCAGACCCCGGGGGACATCGGGGAGCTGTTTTTT.

This chain uses TRBV12-3 or TRBV12-4 with TRBJ2-1; D is possibly TRBD2 (6 bases). The CDR3 runs 15 residues. The V gene lost 6 bases and the J gene lost 8 bases, with 20 bases spanning the gap. CDR3 DNA sequence: TGTGCCAGCAGATTAATGGCGGGGCCCTATGATGAGCAGTTCTTC. It specifies CASRLMAGPYDEQFF.

This clonotype was counted at least ten times. The chain links TRBV12-3 or TRBV12-4 to TRBJ1-1; D uncertain. The CDR3 contains 10 residues. Trimming left V 8 bases short and J 9 bases short, with 10 bases between. The chain's CDR3 is CASGEGKAFF. The CDR3 coding sequence is TGTGCCAGCGGGGAGGGAAAAGCTTTCTTT.

On this clonotype: One base away lies a much larger clone, so this may be a sequencing read error. The chain joins TRBV5-1 to TRBJ1-1; maybe TRBD1 (6 bases). Germline V gene sequence: CDR1 SGHRS, CDR2 YFSETQ. Trimming left V 0 bases short and J 1 base short, with 16 bases between. CDR3 length: 17 amino acids. The CDR3 is CASSLGLAGGKNTEAFF. The CDR3 region has the DNA TGCGCCAGCAGCTTGGGGCTTGCGGGGGGCAAGAACACTGAAGCTTTCTTT.

V usage is TRBV5-1 and J usage is TRBJ1-2; possible D gene TRBD1, 5 bases. Germline CDR1 SGHRS, CDR2 YFSETQ. Trimming shortened V by 5 bases and J by 9 bases, and 11 bases separated the two germline ends. This CDR3 has 11 residues. CDR3 sequence: CASSGGARYTF. For the CDR3, the DNA is TGCGCCAGCAGTGGGGGTGCACGCTACACCTTC.